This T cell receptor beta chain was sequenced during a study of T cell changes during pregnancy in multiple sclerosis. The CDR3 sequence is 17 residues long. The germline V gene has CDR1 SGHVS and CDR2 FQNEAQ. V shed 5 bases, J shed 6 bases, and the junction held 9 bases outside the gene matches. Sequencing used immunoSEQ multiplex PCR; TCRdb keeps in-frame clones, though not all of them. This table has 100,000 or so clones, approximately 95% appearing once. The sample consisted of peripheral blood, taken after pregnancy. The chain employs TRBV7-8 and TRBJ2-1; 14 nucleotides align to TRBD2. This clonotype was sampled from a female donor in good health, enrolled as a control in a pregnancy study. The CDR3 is CASSPRPGTSGSNEQFF. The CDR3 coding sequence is TGTGCCAGCAGCCCTAGACCCGGGACTAGCGGGAGCAATGAGCAGTTCTTC.